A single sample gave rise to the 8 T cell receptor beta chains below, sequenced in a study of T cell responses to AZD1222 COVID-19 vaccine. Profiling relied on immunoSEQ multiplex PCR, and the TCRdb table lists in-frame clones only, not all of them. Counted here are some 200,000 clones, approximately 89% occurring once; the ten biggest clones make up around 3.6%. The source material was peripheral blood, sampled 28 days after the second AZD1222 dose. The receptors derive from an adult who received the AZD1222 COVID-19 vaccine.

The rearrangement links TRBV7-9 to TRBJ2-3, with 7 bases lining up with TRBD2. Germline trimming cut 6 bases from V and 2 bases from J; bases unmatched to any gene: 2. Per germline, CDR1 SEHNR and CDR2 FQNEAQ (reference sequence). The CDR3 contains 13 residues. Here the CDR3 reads CASRGGNTDTQYF. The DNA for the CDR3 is TGTGCCAGCAGGGGGGGGAACACAGATACGCAGTATTTT. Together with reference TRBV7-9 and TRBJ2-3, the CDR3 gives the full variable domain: DTGVSQNPRHKITKRGQNVTFRCDPISEHNRLYWYRQTLGQGPEFLTYFQNEAQLEKSRLLSDRFSAERPKGSFSTLEIQRTEQGDSAMYLCASRGGNTDTQYFGPGTRLTVL.

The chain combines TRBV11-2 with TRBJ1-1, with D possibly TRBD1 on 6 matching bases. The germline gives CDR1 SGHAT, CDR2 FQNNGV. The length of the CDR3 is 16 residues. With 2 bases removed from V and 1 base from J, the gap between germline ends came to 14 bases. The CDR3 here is CASSLTGGAGNTEAFF. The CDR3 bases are TGTGCCAGCAGCTTAACCGGGGGCGCGGGGAACACTGAAGCTTTCTTT.

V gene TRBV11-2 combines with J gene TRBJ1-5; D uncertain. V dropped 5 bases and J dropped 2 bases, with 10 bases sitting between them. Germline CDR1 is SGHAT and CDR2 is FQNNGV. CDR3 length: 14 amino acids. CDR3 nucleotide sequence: TGTGCCAGCAGCGGTGGGATAGGCAATCAGCCCCAGCATTTT. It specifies CASSGGIGNQPQHF.

CDR3 DNA sequence: TGTGCCAGTAGTACAGGGGGCCCGGGCTATAATTCACCCCTCCACTTT. Its translation: CASSTGGPGYNSPLHF. The genes are TRBV19 and TRBJ1-6; 8 bases are a match to TRBD1. From germline, CDR1 is LNHDA and CDR2 SQIVND (reference sequence). The CDR3 contains 16 residues. Trimming removed 4 bases from V and 3 bases from J; junction bases left unmatched: 5.

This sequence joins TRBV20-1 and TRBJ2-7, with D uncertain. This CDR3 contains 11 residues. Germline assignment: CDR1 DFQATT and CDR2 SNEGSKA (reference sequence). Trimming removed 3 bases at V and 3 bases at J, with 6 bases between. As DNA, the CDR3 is TGCAGTGCTAGGTCAGACTACGAGCAGTACTTC. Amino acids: CSARSDYEQYF.

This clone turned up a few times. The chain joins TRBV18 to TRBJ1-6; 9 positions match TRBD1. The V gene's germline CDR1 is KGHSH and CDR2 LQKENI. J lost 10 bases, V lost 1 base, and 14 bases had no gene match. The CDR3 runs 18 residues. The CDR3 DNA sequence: TGTGCCAGCTCACCACGCGGACAGGGGTTCCCCGCTAAATCACCCCTCCACTTT. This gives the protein CASSPRGQGFPAKSPLHF.

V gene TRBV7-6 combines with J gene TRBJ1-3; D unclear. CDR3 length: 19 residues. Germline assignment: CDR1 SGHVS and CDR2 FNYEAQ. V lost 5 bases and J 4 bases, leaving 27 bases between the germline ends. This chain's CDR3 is CASSLRDRRSEALGNTIYF. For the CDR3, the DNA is TGTGCCAGCAGCCTCCGGGATCGCCGCTCTGAAGCATTAGGAAACACCATATATTTT.

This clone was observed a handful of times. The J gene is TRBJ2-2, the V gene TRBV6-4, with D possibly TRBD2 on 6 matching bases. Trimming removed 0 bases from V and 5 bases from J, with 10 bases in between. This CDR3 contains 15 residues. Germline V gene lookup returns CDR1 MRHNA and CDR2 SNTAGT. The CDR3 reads CASSDSGRETGELFF. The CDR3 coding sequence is TGTGCCAGCAGTGACTCAGGGCGGGAAACCGGGGAGCTGTTTTTT.